These 15 T cell receptor beta chains were all obtained from the same sample, sequenced in a study of vaccination and CD4 T cells after COVID-19. Which antigens these TCRs recognize remains unknown. Indicated treatment: approximately 11-day PBMC culture with coronavirus spike peptide pools or control peptides (ViraFEST assay). The Oncomine TCR Beta short-read assay was applied to DNA of cultured CD4+ T cells. TCRdb recomputed calls from the PCR reads with MiXCR, one row per CDR3 protein. The sample shows about 27,000 distinct CDR3 sequences, about 60% of them seen only once. Sample: CD4+ T cells from blood, cultured in vitro, taken after SARS-CoV-2 vaccination. These receptors came from a human donor who received a COVID-19 vaccine.

The sample holds one count of this clonotype. J is TRBJ1-2 and V is TRBV11-2; 12 bases match TRBD1. The CDR3 has 16 amino acids. Germline V gene data show CDR1 as SGHAT and CDR2 as FQNNGV. J gave up 6 bases and V 5 bases, and 10 bases lay outside the gene matches. The CDR3 DNA follows: TGTGCCAGCAGCCCTATCCCGGGACAGGGGGCTAATGGCTACACCTTC. The encoded protein is CASSPIPGQGANGYTF.

The rearrangement joins TRBV18 to TRBJ2-3, with 10 bases matching TRBD1. After removal of 4 bases from V and 3 bases from J, the junction contained 4 bases not matched to a gene. The CDR3 has 15 amino acids. Germline CDR1 reads KGHSH; CDR2 reads LQKENI. CDR3 residues: CASSLGTGVTDTQYF. The CDR3 DNA reads as TGTGCCAGCTCACTAGGGACAGGGGTGACAGATACGCAGTATTTT.

The chain has TRBV4-1 and TRBJ1-1; D might be TRBD1 (5 bases). The CDR3 spans 13 residues. CDR1 and CDR2 from the germline V gene are MGHRA and YSYEKL. V lost 0 bases to trimming and J lost 7 bases, with 9 bases between them. The CDR3 DNA sequence: TGCGCCAGCAGCCAAGAAGGCAGGGTTGAAGCTTTCTTT. Its protein is CASSQEGRVEAFF.

This chain joins TRBV20-1 and TRBJ2-3; 8 positions match TRBD2. This CDR3 is 14 amino acids long. With 2 bases clipped from V and 3 bases from J, the junction kept 4 bases outside the gene matches. Germline lookup yields CDR1 DFQATT and CDR2 SNEGSKA (reference sequence). The CDR3 coding sequence is TGCAGTGCTAGATGGGGCGGGGGGACAGATACGCAGTATTTT. This sequence encodes CSARWGGGTDTQYF.

This clonotype has just a few counts. The rearrangement uses TRBV4-1 and TRBJ2-5; 8 positions match TRBD2. This CDR3 contains 16 residues. The V and J ends lost 2 bases and 4 bases, in that order; junction bases with no gene match: 9. Germline-derived CDR1 and CDR2 are MGHRA and YSYEKL. The CDR3 DNA sequence: TGCGCCAGCAGCCAACGCCGGGGGGGCCCGGCAGAGACCCAGTACTTC. This gives the protein CASSQRRGGPAETQYF.

The chain employs TRBV27 and TRBJ2-4, with TRBD1 matching 7 bases. The V gene's germline CDR1 is MNHEY and CDR2 SMNVEV (reference sequence). The CDR3 totals 16 residues. Trimming removed 4 bases from V and 6 bases from J; junction bases left unmatched: 12. The CDR3 DNA follows: TGTGCCAGCAGTTCCCCCTATTTGGGACAGACAAACATTCAGTACTTC. Amino acid sequence: CASSSPYLGQTNIQYF.

The chain combines TRBV5-8 with TRBJ2-3, with D tentatively TRBD1 or TRBD2 (5 bases each). Looked up from germline, CDR1 is SGHTS and CDR2 is YDEGEE. This CDR3 is 15 amino acids long. The V end lost 0 bases, the J end lost 1 base, and 9 bases lay between the germline ends. The CDR3 protein is CASSLDTGRTDTQYF. In DNA, the CDR3 is TGTGCCAGCAGCTTGGATACGGGGCGCACAGATACGCAGTATTTT.

V is TRBV14 and J is TRBJ1-1; TRBD1 might be the D (5 bases). Per germline, CDR1 SGHDN and CDR2 FVKESK. This CDR3 contains 14 residues. V was clipped by 4 bases and J by 4 bases, with 13 bases between them. The chain's CDR3 is CASSPRRGSTEAFF. CDR3 nucleotides: TGTGCCAGCAGCCCCCGGAGGGGATCCACTGAAGCTTTCTTT.

J is TRBJ1-3 and V is TRBV20-1, with a possible D match to TRBD1 (5 bases). The V end lost 3 bases, the J end lost 4 bases, and 10 bases lay between the germline ends. CDR3 length: 13 amino acids. Per germline, CDR1 DFQATT and CDR2 SNEGSKA (reference sequence). This chain's CDR3 is CSASGRQGNTIYF. In DNA, the CDR3 is TGCAGTGCTAGTGGGCGACAGGGAAACACCATATATTTT.

The V gene is TRBV5-4, the J gene TRBJ1-6; D is possibly TRBD1 (6 bases). The CDR3 covers 15 residues. Per germline, CDR1 SGHNT and CDR2 YYREEE (reference sequence). V lost 0 bases and J 9 bases, leaving 13 bases between the germline ends. Here the CDR3 reads CASSLGGRGGSPLHF. CDR3 coding DNA: TGTGCCAGCAGCTTGGGGGGCAGGGGTGGTTCACCCCTCCACTTT.

The gene calls are TRBV10-1 and TRBJ2-1, with unresolved D. V lost 8 bases and J lost 10, with 15 bases in between. The CDR3 extends over 12 amino acids. The V gene's germline CDR1 is WNHNN and CDR2 SYGVQD (reference sequence). CDR3: CASLKSGNEQFF. The CDR3 DNA reads TGCGCCAGCCTCAAGTCAGGAAACGAGCAGTTCTTC.

V and J are TRBV20-1 and TRBJ2-2; the match to TRBD2 covers 8 bases. The CDR3 runs to 15 residues. V shed 1 base, J shed 5 bases, and the junction held 6 bases outside the gene matches. From germline, CDR1 is DFQATT and CDR2 SNEGSKA (reference sequence). CDR3: CSARAGGRLTGELFF. DNA for the CDR3: TGCAGTGCTAGAGCGGGGGGGCGGTTGACCGGGGAGCTGTTTTTT.

The chain combines TRBV20-1 with TRBJ2-1; 8 bases are shared with TRBD1. The germline CDR1 and CDR2 sequences are DFQATT and SNEGSKA (reference sequence). Trimming took 3 bases from V and 4 from J; bases not matched to a gene: 8. The CDR3 has 15 residues. The CDR3 DNA is TGCAGTGCTAGCGGACAGGGTACGGGGTACAATGAGCAGTTCTTC. This translates into CSASGQGTGYNEQFF.

V gene TRBV24-1 combines with J gene TRBJ2-2, with 7 bases lining up with TRBD1. CDR3 length: 17 amino acids. Germline V gives CDR1 KGHDR, CDR2 SFDVKD. The V and J ends lost 1 base and 3 bases, in that order; junction bases with no gene match: 7. The CDR3 spells CATSDLKGGADTGELFF. The CDR3 DNA follows: TGTGCCACCAGTGATTTAAAAGGGGGCGCGGACACCGGGGAGCTGTTTTTT.

This chain links TRBV24-1 with TRBJ2-3, with 13 bases that match TRBD2. J lost 3 bases, V lost 7 bases, and 12 bases had no gene match. This CDR3 contains 18 residues. Germline V gives CDR1 KGHDR, CDR2 SFDVKD. The CDR3 here is CATSYGLAGEVGTDTQYF. The CDR3 nucleotides are TGTGCCACCAGCTACGGACTAGCGGGGGAAGTGGGTACAGATACGCAGTATTTT.